A selection of T cell receptor beta chains follows, all from one sample in a study of shared clonotypes between healthy human individuals. Some clones are missing from TCRdb's copy, which holds only in-frame ones; the method was immunoSEQ multiplex PCR. The sample includes some 2,000,000 clones, 85% to 95% of them seen just once. Sequenced sample: naive CD4+ T cells sorted from blood. The receptors come from a man aged 18 to 29 in good health. CDR3s include the opening cysteine and the closing phenylalanine or tryptophan. D genes are given only for firm matches. Clone sizes are given selectively: once, few, many, or a class where the clone is expanded.

cdr3_aa,cdr3_nt,d_call,v_call,clone_size,j_call
CASSYSSLAAKETQYF,TGTGCCAGCAGTTACTCTTCACTAGCGGCAAAAGAGACCCAGTACTTC,TRBD2,TRBV6-5,NA,TRBJ2-5
CASSVDPGAIGNTIYF,TGTGCCAGCAGCGTAGATCCGGGGGCGATTGGAAACACCATATATTTT,NA,TRBV9,NA,TRBJ1-3
CASSLQGGYGYTF,TGTGCCAGCAGTCTGCAGGGAGGTTATGGCTACACCTTC,NA,TRBV6-4,NA,TRBJ1-2
CAISESGTQRGSSYEQYF,TGTGCCATCAGTGAGTCCGGGACTCAACGCGGATCTTCCTACGAGCAGTACTTC,NA,TRBV10-3,NA,TRBJ2-7
CAWIPLSSGHSYEQYF,TGTGCCTGGATCCCGCTGAGTAGCGGTCACTCCTACGAGCAGTACTTC,NA,TRBV30,once,TRBJ2-7
CASSTKPGQGAPDTQYF,TGTGCCAGCAGCACTAAGCCGGGACAGGGGGCCCCAGATACGCAGTATTTT,TRBD1,TRBV5-6,NA,TRBJ2-3
CASSRRQGGSTEAFF,TGTGCCAGCTCCCGACGACAGGGCGGGAGCACTGAAGCTTTCTTT,TRBD1,TRBV27,NA,TRBJ1-1
CASRASDRGFTGELFF,TGTGCCAGCAGAGCGTCGGACAGGGGGTTCACCGGGGAGCTGTTTTTT,TRBD1,TRBV6-6,NA,TRBJ2-2
CASSSRTGVEEYCEEYF,TGTGCCAGCAGCAGCCGGACAGGGGTAGAGGAGTACTGTGAGGAGTACTTC,NA,TRBV21-1,NA,TRBJ2-7
CASSQAPAGQGKWFF,TGCGCCAGCAGCCAAGCACCGGCCGGGCAGGGGAAATGGTTCTTC,NA,TRBV4-1,NA,TRBJ2-1
CASSEASGARTDTQYF,TGTGCCAGCAGTGAAGCGAGCGGCGCCCGGACAGATACGCAGTATTTT,NA,TRBV2,NA,TRBJ2-3
CAISESGSSYEQYF,TGTGCCATCAGTGAGTCAGGCAGTAGCTACGAGCAGTACTTC,NA,TRBV10-3,once,TRBJ2-7
CASSSGTGTYEQYF,TGCGCCAGCAGTTCCGGGACAGGGACCTACGAGCAGTACTTC,TRBD1,TRBV5-1,NA,TRBJ2-7
CASSLFGASHEQYF,TGTGCCAGCAGCTTGTTCGGGGCCAGCCACGAGCAGTACTTC,NA,TRBV5-4,NA,TRBJ2-7
CASSLNFYGKLEQYF,TGTGCCAGCAGCTTAAATTTTTACGGGAAGCTCGAGCAGTACTTC,NA,TRBV5-8,NA,TRBJ2-7
CAISESGRPQHF,TGTGCCATCAGTGAGTCCGGACGGCCCCAGCATTTT,NA,TRBV10-3,NA,TRBJ1-5
CASSPTSFNEKLFF,TGTGCCAGCAGTCCTACCTCATTTAATGAAAAACTGTTTTTT,NA,TRBV2,NA,TRBJ1-4
CASSKGRQETQYF,TGTGCCAGCAGTAAGGGGCGTCAAGAGACCCAGTACTTC,NA,TRBV6-6,NA,TRBJ2-5
CAWSVGLSTNQPQHF,TGTGCCTGGAGTGTAGGACTGAGTACCAATCAGCCCCAGCATTTT,NA,TRBV30,NA,TRBJ1-5
CASSVEPDTQGDGYTF,TGTGCCAGCAGCGTAGAGCCCGATACCCAGGGGGATGGCTACACCTTC,TRBD1,TRBV9,once,TRBJ1-2
CASSLRPAGVSVSYNEQFF,TGTGCCAGCAGCTTACGCCCAGCGGGAGTTTCAGTATCCTACAATGAGCAGTTCTTC,TRBD2,TRBV7-9,NA,TRBJ2-1
CASSTNSGGVYEQYF,TGTGCCAGCAGCACAAACAGTGGGGGGGTCTACGAGCAGTACTTC,TRBD2,TRBV11-2,NA,TRBJ2-7
CASSLVNGLAGETQYF,TGCGCCAGCAGCTTGGTAAACGGACTAGCTGGAGAGACCCAGTACTTC,TRBD2,TRBV5-1,NA,TRBJ2-5
CASSYSTGPSYEQYF,TGTGCCAGCAGTTACTCGACAGGGCCCTCCTACGAGCAGTACTTC,TRBD1,TRBV6-6,NA,TRBJ2-7
CASSPSTGSLNTEAFF,TGTGCCAGCAGCCCATCGACAGGGAGTTTGAACACTGAAGCTTTCTTT,TRBD1,TRBV7-2,once,TRBJ1-1
CSAPALDTQYF,TGCAGTGCCCCGGCCTTGGATACGCAGTATTTT,NA,TRBV20-1,NA,TRBJ2-3
CASSNTGGGNTEAFF,TGTGCCAGTAGTAATACCGGAGGGGGTAACACTGAAGCTTTCTTT,NA,TRBV19,NA,TRBJ1-1
CASSFALADKEQYF,TGTGCCAGCAGCTTCGCTTTGGCCGACAAGGAGCAGTACTTC,NA,TRBV7-9,NA,TRBJ2-7
CASSMGRAIYQPQHF,TGTGCCAGTAGTATGGGCAGGGCCATCTATCAGCCCCAGCATTTT,NA,TRBV19,NA,TRBJ1-5
CASSQPQQSSYNSPLHF,TGCGCCAGCAGCCAACCCCAACAGAGCTCCTATAATTCACCCCTCCACTTT,NA,TRBV4-1,NA,TRBJ1-6
CASSSGEGSNTEAFF,TGTGCCAGCAGTTCGGGGGAAGGTTCGAACACTGAAGCTTTCTTT,NA,TRBV6-5,NA,TRBJ1-1
CASSLDRSNEQFF,TGCGCCAGCAGCTTGGACAGGAGCAATGAGCAGTTCTTC,NA,TRBV5-1,NA,TRBJ2-1